The 30 T cell receptor beta chains below were found in one sample sequenced in a study of blood T cell repertoires in COVID-19. Some clones are missing from TCRdb's copy, which holds only in-frame ones; the method was immunoSEQ multiplex PCR. The sample lists over 100,000 clones, around four fifths occurring once. The specimen was peripheral blood. These receptors were taken from a man aged 55 to 69 with acute or convalescent COVID-19.

V gene TRBV19 combines with J gene TRBJ1-6; maybe TRBD1 (5 bases). The CDR3 is made up of 12 amino acids. The V end was cut by 3 bases, the J end by 13 bases, with 10 bases between. The V gene's germline CDR1 is LNHDA and CDR2 SQIVND (reference sequence). The chain's CDR3 is CASSIPRQPLHF. In DNA, the CDR3 is TGTGCCAGTAGTATTCCCCGACAGCCCCTCCACTTT.

This chain uses TRBV24-1 with TRBJ1-6; possibly TRBD1 for D (6 bases). There are 22 residues in the CDR3. The germline CDR1 and CDR2 sequences are KGHDR and SFDVKD. V lost 0 bases to trimming and J lost 5 bases, with 28 bases between them. DNA for the CDR3: TGTGCCACCAGTGATTTGTGCCAACATGCGGGCACAGGGCCGATCAATAATTCACCCCTCCACTTT. Its translation is CATSDLCQHAGTGPINNSPLHF.

V usage is TRBV27 and J usage is TRBJ1-5; TRBD1 might be the D (6 bases). CDR1 is MNHEY, CDR2 SMNVEV, per germline (reference sequence). The CDR3 totals 16 residues. V was pared by 8 bases and J by 0 bases, with 17 bases between. CDR3 amino acids: CASGLTGTYSNQPQHF. Written as DNA, the CDR3 is TGTGCCAGCGGACTGACAGGAACCTATAGCAATCAGCCCCAGCATTTT.

CDR3 coding DNA: TGTGCCAGCAGTTTACTATATCAGCCCCAGCATTTT. Amino acids: CASSLLYQPQHF. This chain connects TRBV12-3 or TRBV12-4 to TRBJ1-5; no definite D call. The CDR3 is 12 residues long. The germline V and J ends were trimmed by 2 bases and 5 bases, with 4 bases remaining between them.

This chain joins TRBV30 and TRBJ1-1; D unclear. The CDR3 loop spans 11 amino acids. CDR1 GTSNPN and CDR2 SVGIG come from the germline V gene (reference sequence). The ends were cut back, 2 bases at V and 7 bases at J, with 8 bases in the middle. The CDR3 coding sequence is TGTGCCTGGAGTCCAGAGGATGAAGCTTTCTTT. Translation: CAWSPEDEAFF.

The V call is TRBV2, the J call TRBJ1-1; D is uncertain. Trimming cost V 1 base and J 6 bases, with 15 bases left between them. Germline V gene data show CDR1 as SNHLY and CDR2 as FYNNEI. CDR3 size: 15 residues. Here the CDR3 reads CASSEVNTATAEAFF. The CDR3, as DNA: TGTGCCAGCAGTGAAGTGAACACAGCTACGGCTGAAGCTTTCTTT.

On this clone: The sample carries other DNA sequences with the same CDR3. This chain uses TRBV5-1 with TRBJ1-5, with 8 bases fitting TRBD1. The CDR3 extends over 14 amino acids. V gave up 4 bases and J gave up 5 bases; unmatched junction bases: 5. The germline gives CDR1 SGHRS, CDR2 YFSETQ. CDR3 sequence (DNA): TGCGCCAGCAGCCCCGGACAGGGTGATCAGCCCCAGCATTTT. Amino acids: CASSPGQGDQPQHF.

The CDR3: CSVWQRSNEKLFF. The CDR3 DNA reads as TGCAGCGTATGGCAGCGATCTAATGAAAAACTGTTTTTT. This sequence joins TRBV29-1 and TRBJ1-4; D uncertain. The CDR3 is made up of 13 amino acids. V lost 6 bases and J lost 3, with 11 bases in between. Germline CDR1 is SQVTM and CDR2 is ANQGSEA. The whole variable domain, filled in from reference TRBV29-1 and TRBJ1-4, reads SAVISQKPSRDICQRGTSLTIQCQVDSQVTMMFWYRQQPGQSLTLIATANQGSEATYESGFVIDKFPISRPNLTFSTLTVSNMSPEDSSIYLCSVWQRSNEKLFFGSGTQLSVL.

The chain combines TRBV5-4 with TRBJ2-7, with a weak D call TRBD1 (5 bases). V shed 2 bases and J shed 3 bases, with 9 bases lying between them. This CDR3 is 13 amino acids long. Germline V gene sequence: CDR1 SGHNT, CDR2 YYREEE (reference sequence). The chain's CDR3 is CASSFPGHYEQYF. The CDR3 coding sequence is TGTGCCAGCAGCTTCCCAGGACACTACGAGCAGTACTTC.

V is TRBV30 and J is TRBJ2-7; D may be TRBD1 (6 bases). V was pared by 6 bases and J by 1 base, with 16 bases between. There are 14 residues in the CDR3. Germline CDR1 reads GTSNPN; CDR2 reads SVGIG (reference sequence). CDR3 nucleotide sequence: TGTGCCTGTGACTCGGACAGTCCTTCCTACGAGCAGTACTTC. Protein product: CACDSDSPSYEQYF.

V usage is TRBV7-2 and J usage is TRBJ2-3; D is possibly TRBD2 (5 bases). V gave up 4 bases and J gave up 6 bases, with 8 bases separating them. The CDR3 totals 12 residues. Germline V gene sequence: CDR1 SGHTA, CDR2 FQGNSA. The DNA for the CDR3 is TGTGCCAGCAGCTCGTCGGGGGATACGCAGTATTTT. Translation: CASSSSGDTQYF.

This rearrangement joins TRBV4-1 to TRBJ1-1; D gene uncertain. Trimming pared 6 bases from V and 4 bases from J, leaving 30 bases between. The CDR3 runs to 19 residues. Germline V gene data show CDR1 as MGHRA and CDR2 as YSYEKL. DNA of the CDR3: TGCGCCAGCAGTCAACCCTCTGGATGGGGAGCGAGTTGGGGCACTGAAGCTTTCTTT. Protein sequence: CASSQPSGWGASWGTEAFF.

V usage is TRBV19 and J usage is TRBJ2-1; 8 bases align to TRBD2. Germline-derived CDR1 and CDR2 are LNHDA and SQIVND (reference sequence). The junction had 30 bases not matched to a gene; V was cut back by 0 bases and J by 8 bases. The CDR3 is made up of 23 amino acids. Here the CDR3 reads CASSIDPVRDRDRQRENQYEQFF. In DNA form, the CDR3 reads TGTGCCAGTAGTATAGATCCCGTCCGGGACCGGGACCGTCAGCGGGAGAATCAATATGAGCAGTTCTTC.

The J gene is TRBJ1-2, the V gene TRBV14; no firm D call. CDR3 size: 14 residues. Trimming shortened V by 1 base and J by 5 bases, and 11 bases separated the two germline ends. Germline loops: CDR1 SGHDN, CDR2 FVKESK. The CDR3 region has the DNA TGTGCCAGCAGCCAAGCCCGACAAACATATGGCTACACCTTC. It translates to CASSQARQTYGYTF.

The genes are TRBV6-5 and TRBJ1-1; weak D call: TRBD1 (6 bases). The CDR3 consists of 13 residues. V lost 5 bases and J lost 5, with 12 bases in between. Germline loops: CDR1 MNHEY, CDR2 SVGAGI. The CDR3 region is CASSTNDRTEAFF. CDR3 nucleotide sequence: TGTGCCAGCAGTACAAACGACAGGACTGAAGCTTTCTTT.

The chain couples TRBV24-1 to TRBJ2-7; the match to TRBD2 covers 7 bases. Trimming took 6 bases from V and 6 from J; bases not matched to a gene: 4. Germline values: CDR1 KGHDR, CDR2 SFDVKD. The CDR3 extends over 12 amino acids. The CDR3 bases are TGTGCCACCAGTCGGGAGGTTGGCGAGCAGTACTTC. This sequence encodes CATSREVGEQYF.

The V and J genes are TRBV29-1 and TRBJ2-6; no definite D call. CDR1 is SQVTM, CDR2 ANQGSEA, per germline. Between the trimmed V and J ends, which lost 6 bases and 1 base, there was a span of 7 bases. CDR3 size: 13 residues. CDR3 amino acids: CSVPGSGANVLTF. The CDR3 DNA is TGCAGCGTCCCCGGGTCTGGGGCCAACGTCCTGACTTTC.

The chain links TRBV7-3 to TRBJ2-2; D is perhaps TRBD1 (6 bases). With 8 bases removed from V and 3 bases from J, the gap between germline ends came to 10 bases. In germline, CDR1 is SGHTA, CDR2 FQGTGA. This CDR3 has 13 amino acids. This chain's CDR3 is CASRGQDTGELFF. CDR3 DNA: TGTGCCAGCCGGGGACAAGACACCGGGGAGCTGTTTTTT.

J is TRBJ1-5 and V is TRBV18, with D tentatively TRBD1 (5 bases). The V gene lost 5 bases and the J gene lost 2 bases, with 13 bases spanning the gap. CDR1 KGHSH and CDR2 LQKENI come from the germline V gene. This CDR3 is 15 amino acids long. CDR3 sequence reads: CASSGAGSGNQPQHF. The CDR3 bases are TGTGCCAGCTCAGGGGCAGGTTCGGGCAATCAGCCCCAGCATTTT.

This clone was recorded only once. The chain carries TRBV5-4 and TRBJ2-2; a possible D gene is TRBD2 (5 bases). CDR3 length: 16 residues. Between the trimmed V and J ends, which lost 0 bases and 1 base, there was a span of 10 bases. Germline lookup yields CDR1 SGHNT and CDR2 YYREEE (reference sequence). This CDR3 reads CASSLDGGRNTGELFF. The CDR3 nucleotides read TGTGCCAGCAGCTTGGATGGTGGGAGGAACACCGGGGAGCTGTTTTTT.

This clone has only a few counts. The CDR3, as DNA: TGTGCCAGCAGTTCCGGTATACGAGATACGCAGTATTTT. Translated, it gives CASSSGIRDTQYF. The chain has TRBV6-5 and TRBJ2-3; D is undetermined. Deletions cut 4 bases from V and 5 bases from J, with 10 bases between. Germline CDR1 reads MNHEY; CDR2 reads SVGAGI. CDR3 length: 13 residues.

Only a few counts were recorded for this clone. The chain carries TRBV5-6 and TRBJ2-3, with D unresolved. The V gene's germline CDR1 is SGHDT and CDR2 YYEEEE. V was clipped by 6 bases and J by 5 bases, with 16 bases between them. The CDR3 totals 14 residues. CDR3 nucleotide sequence: TGTGCCAGCATCGCGACCGCGGAAGGAGATACGCAGTATTTT. Translating it yields CASIATAEGDTQYF.

The chain is built from TRBV24-1 and TRBJ2-1; D unclear. Trimming cost V 3 bases and J 8 bases, with 4 bases left between them. This CDR3 is built from 11 residues. Germline V gives CDR1 KGHDR, CDR2 SFDVKD. The CDR3 region has the DNA TGTGCCACCAGTGATCGCGATGAGCAGTTCTTC. It translates to CATSDRDEQFF.

The DNA for the CDR3 is TGCGCCAGCAGTAAAGGGACAGCAGCTAACTATGGCTACACCTTC. Its translation: CASSKGTAANYGYTF. The chain carries TRBV10-2 and TRBJ1-2; 7 bases map to TRBD1. Germline CDR1 is WSHSY and CDR2 is SAAADI. The CDR3 loop spans 15 amino acids. The junction had 6 bases not matched to a gene; V was cut back by 5 bases and J by 0 bases.

The chain couples TRBV5-1 to TRBJ2-7; TRBD2 agrees at 10 bases. There are 16 residues in the CDR3. V lost 0 bases, J lost 0 bases, and 3 bases stayed unmatched. Per germline, CDR1 SGHRS and CDR2 YFSETQ. CDR3: CASSLAAGGSSYEQYF. CDR3 nucleotide sequence: TGCGCCAGCAGCTTGGCAGCGGGGGGGAGCTCCTACGAGCAGTACTTC.

The chain links TRBV3-1 (or the pseudogene TRBV3-2) to TRBJ1-6; the D gene is possibly TRBD1 (6 bases). Germline V gene data show CDR1 as LGHDT and CDR2 as YNNKEL (reference sequence). The CDR3 contains 15 residues. V was pared by 3 bases and J by 9 bases, with 15 bases between. The CDR3 is CASSHEGGRSSPLHF. CDR3 nucleotide sequence: TGTGCCAGCAGCCACGAAGGGGGTAGAAGTTCACCCCTCCACTTT.

The chain is built from TRBV11-2 and TRBJ2-1, with unresolved D. The CDR3 length is 14 residues. CDR1 and CDR2 (germline): SGHAT, FQNNGV. V lost 10 bases, J lost 3 bases, and 16 bases lay in between. The CDR3 loop reads CATTPRLDYNEQFF. CDR3 in DNA: TGTGCCACGACCCCAAGACTGGACTACAATGAGCAGTTCTTC. The whole variable domain, filled in from reference TRBV11-2 and TRBJ2-1, reads EAGVAQSPRYKIIEKRQSVAFWCNPISGHATLYWYQQILGQGPKLLIQFQNNGVVDDSQLPKDRFSAERLKGVDSTLKIQPAKLEDSAVYLCATTPRLDYNEQFFGPGTRLTVL.

This clone was picked up one time. Additional DNA sequences in this sample encode the identical CDR3. The V gene is TRBV28, the J gene TRBJ1-3; TRBD1 matches at 7 bases. In germline, CDR1 is MDHEN, CDR2 SYDVKM. The CDR3 has 14 residues. After removal of 6 bases from V and 4 bases from J, the junction contained 6 bases not matched to a gene. The CDR3 sequence: CASSLDRVGNTIYF. CDR3 nucleotides: TGTGCCAGCAGCCTAGACAGGGTAGGAAACACCATATATTTT.

The rearrangement joins TRBV7-2 to TRBJ1-4; D remains ambiguous. Germline V gives CDR1 SGHTA, CDR2 FQGNSA. The germline V and J ends were trimmed by 4 bases and 0 bases, with 6 bases remaining between them. This CDR3 region has 14 residues. In nucleotides, the CDR3 is TGTGCCAGCAGCTGGGCCGCAACTAATGAAAAACTGTTTTTT. Its translation: CASSWAATNEKLFF.

The V call is TRBV6-6, the J call TRBJ1-2; 8 bases match TRBD1. The V and J ends lost 5 bases and 8 bases, in that order; junction bases with no gene match: 7. CDR3 size: 13 residues. Germline CDR1 reads MNHNY; CDR2 reads SVGAGI (reference sequence). CDR3 sequence (DNA): TGTGCCAGCAGTACCTCGGACAGGGTCGGCTACACCTTC. It translates to CASSTSDRVGYTF.